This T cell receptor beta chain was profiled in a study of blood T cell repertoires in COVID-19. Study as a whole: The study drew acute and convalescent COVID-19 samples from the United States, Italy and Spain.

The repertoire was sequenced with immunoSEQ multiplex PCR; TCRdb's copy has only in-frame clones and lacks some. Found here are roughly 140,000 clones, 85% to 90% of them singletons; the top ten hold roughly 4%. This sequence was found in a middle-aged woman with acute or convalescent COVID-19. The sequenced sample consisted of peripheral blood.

CDR3 nucleotide sequence: TGTGCCAGTAGTATCCTTTACAGCCACAATGAGCAGTTCTTC. Translated: CASSILYSHNEQFF. J is TRBJ2-1 and V is TRBV19; D gene ambiguous. The ends were cut back, 3 bases at V and 5 bases at J, with 11 bases in the middle. Germline CDR1 LNHDA, CDR2 SQIVND (reference sequence). The length of the CDR3 is 14 residues. Full variable domain (outside the CDR3, taken from reference TRBV19 and TRBJ2-1): DGGITQSPKYLFRKEGQNVTLSCEQNLNHDAMYWYRQDPGQGLRLIYYSQIVNDFQKGDIAEGYSVSREKKESFPLTVTSAQKNPTAFYLCASSILYSHNEQFFGPGTRLTVL.